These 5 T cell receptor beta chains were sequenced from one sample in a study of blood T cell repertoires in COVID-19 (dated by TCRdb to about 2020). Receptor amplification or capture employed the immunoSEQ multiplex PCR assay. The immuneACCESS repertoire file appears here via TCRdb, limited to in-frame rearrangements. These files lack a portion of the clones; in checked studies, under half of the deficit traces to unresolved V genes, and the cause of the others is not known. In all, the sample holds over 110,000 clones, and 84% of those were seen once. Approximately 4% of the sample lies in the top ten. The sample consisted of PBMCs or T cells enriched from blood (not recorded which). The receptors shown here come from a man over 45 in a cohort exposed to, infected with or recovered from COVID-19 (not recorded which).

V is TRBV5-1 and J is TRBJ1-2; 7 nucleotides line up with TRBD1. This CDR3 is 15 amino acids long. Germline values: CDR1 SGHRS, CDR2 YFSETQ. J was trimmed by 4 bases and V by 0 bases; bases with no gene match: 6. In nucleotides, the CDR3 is TGCGCCAGCAGCTTGGAACAGGGGCCGGGCTATGGCTACACCTTC. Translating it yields CASSLEQGPGYGYTF. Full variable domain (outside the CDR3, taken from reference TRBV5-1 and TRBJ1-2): KAGVTQTPRYLIKTRGQQVTLSCSPISGHRSVSWYQQTPGQGLQFLFEYFSETQRNKGNFPGRFSGRQFSNSRSEMNVSTLELGDSALYLCASSLEQGPGYGYTFGSGTRLTVV.

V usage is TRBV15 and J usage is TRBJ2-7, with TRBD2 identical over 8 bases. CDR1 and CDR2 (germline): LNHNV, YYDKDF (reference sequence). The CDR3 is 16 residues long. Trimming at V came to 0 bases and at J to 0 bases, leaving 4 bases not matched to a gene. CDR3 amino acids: CATSRDAGGFSYEQYF. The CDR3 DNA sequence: TGTGCCACCAGCAGAGATGCGGGGGGCTTCTCCTACGAGCAGTACTTC.

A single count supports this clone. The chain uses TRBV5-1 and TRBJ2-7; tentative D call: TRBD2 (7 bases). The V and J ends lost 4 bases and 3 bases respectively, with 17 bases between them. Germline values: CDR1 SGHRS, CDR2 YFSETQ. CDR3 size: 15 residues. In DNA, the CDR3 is TGCGCCAGCAGCGCCTTAGGGGGGGTAGGCTACGAGCAGTACTTC. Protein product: CASSALGGVGYEQYF.

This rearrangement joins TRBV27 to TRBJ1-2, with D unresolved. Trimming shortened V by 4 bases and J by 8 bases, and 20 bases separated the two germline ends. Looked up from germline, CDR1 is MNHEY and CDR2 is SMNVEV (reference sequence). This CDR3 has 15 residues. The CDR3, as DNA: TGTGCCAGCAGTTCACGGACTACCCTGGATCCGGGCTACACCTTC. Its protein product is CASSSRTTLDPGYTF.

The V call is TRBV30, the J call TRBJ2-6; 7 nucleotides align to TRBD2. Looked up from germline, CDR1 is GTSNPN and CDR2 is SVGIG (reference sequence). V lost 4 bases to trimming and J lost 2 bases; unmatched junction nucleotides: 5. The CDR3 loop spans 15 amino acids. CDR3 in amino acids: CAWTRGGAGANVLTF. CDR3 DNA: TGTGCCTGGACGCGTGGGGGGGCTGGGGCCAACGTCCTGACTTTC.